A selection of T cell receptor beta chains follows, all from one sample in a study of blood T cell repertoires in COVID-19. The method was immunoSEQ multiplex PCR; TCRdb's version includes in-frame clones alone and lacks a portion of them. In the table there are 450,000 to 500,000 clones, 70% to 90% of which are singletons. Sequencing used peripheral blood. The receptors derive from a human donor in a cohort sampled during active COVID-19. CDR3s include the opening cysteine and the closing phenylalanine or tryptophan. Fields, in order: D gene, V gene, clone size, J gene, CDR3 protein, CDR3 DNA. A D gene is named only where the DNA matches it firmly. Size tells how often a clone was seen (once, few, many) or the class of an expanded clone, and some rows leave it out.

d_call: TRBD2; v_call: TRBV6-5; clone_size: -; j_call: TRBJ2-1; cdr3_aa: CASSNLAGEFEQFF; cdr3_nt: TGTGCCAGCAGTAATCTAGCGGGAGAATTTGAGCAGTTCTTC
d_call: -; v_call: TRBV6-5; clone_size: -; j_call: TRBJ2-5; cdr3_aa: CASPRQQGEGETQYF; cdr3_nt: TGTGCCAGCCCAAGACAACAGGGGGAGGGAGAGACCCAGTACTTC
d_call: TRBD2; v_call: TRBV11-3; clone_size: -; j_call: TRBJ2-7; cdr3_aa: CASSALAGVGGEQYF; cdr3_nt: TGTGCCAGCAGCGCCTTAGCGGGAGTTGGGGGCGAGCAGTACTTC
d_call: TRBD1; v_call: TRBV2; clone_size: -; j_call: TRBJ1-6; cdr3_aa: CASRGDRDWQSYNSPLHF; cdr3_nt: TGTGCCAGCAGGGGGGACAGGGATTGGCAGTCCTATAATTCACCCCTCCACTTT
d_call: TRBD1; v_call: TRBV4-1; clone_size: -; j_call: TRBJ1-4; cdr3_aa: CASSRGQGARGRLFF; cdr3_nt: TGCGCCAGCAGCCGTGGACAGGGGGCGCGGGGACGCCTGTTTTTT
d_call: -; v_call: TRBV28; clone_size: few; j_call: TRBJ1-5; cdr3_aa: CASSLGGARNQPQHF; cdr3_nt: TGTGCCAGCAGCCTGGGAGGGGCGCGTAATCAGCCCCAGCATTTT
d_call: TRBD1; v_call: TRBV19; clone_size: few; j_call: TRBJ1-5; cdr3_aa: CASDTGDQPQHF; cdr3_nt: TGTGCCAGTGATACAGGGGATCAGCCCCAGCATTTT
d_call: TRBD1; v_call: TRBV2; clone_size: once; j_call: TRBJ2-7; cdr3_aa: CASSDPGGYYEQYF; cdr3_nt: TGTGCCAGCAGTGACCCAGGGGGTTACTACGAGCAGTACTTC
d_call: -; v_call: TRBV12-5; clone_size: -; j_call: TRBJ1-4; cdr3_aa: CASGPLDGAEKLFF; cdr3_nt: TGTGCTAGTGGTCCGCTAGATGGGGCTGAAAAACTGTTTTTT
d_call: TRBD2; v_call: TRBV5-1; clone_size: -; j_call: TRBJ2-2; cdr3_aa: CASSFLAGADTGELFF; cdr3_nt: TGCGCCAGCAGCTTTTTAGCGGGAGCTGACACCGGGGAGCTGTTTTTT
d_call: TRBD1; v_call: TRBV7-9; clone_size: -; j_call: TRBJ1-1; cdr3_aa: CASSSGGSEAFF; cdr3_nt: TGTGCCAGCAGCTCAGGGGGGTCTGAAGCTTTCTTT
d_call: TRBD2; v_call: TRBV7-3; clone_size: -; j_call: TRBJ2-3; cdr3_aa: CASSSGLAGLHTDTQYF; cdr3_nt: TGTGCCAGCAGCTCCGGACTAGCGGGCTTACACACAGATACGCAGTATTTT
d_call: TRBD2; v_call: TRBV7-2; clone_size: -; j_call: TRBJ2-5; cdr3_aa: CASSFPSGLVEETQYF; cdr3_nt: TGTGCCAGCAGCTTCCCCTCGGGACTAGTAGAAGAGACCCAGTACTTC
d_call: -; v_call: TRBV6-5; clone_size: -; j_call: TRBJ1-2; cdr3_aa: CASSFTVTGAGYTF; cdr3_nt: TGTGCCAGCAGTTTTACCGTGACAGGTGCAGGCTACACCTTC
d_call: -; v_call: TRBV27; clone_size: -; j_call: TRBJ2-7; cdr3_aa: CASSKETNSYEQYF; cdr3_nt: TGTGCCAGCAGTAAGGAGACTAACTCCTACGAGCAGTACTTC
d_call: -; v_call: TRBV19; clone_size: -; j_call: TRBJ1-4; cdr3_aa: CASAAATNEKLFF; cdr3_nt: TGTGCCAGTGCGGCGGCAACTAATGAAAAACTGTTTTTT
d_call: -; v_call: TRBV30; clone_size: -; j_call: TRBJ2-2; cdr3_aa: CAWNSLGVTGELFF; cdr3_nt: TGTGCCTGGAATTCACTCGGGGTCACCGGGGAGCTGTTTTTT
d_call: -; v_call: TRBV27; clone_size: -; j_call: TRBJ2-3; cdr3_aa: CASSLSRGSTDTQYF; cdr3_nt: TGTGCCAGCAGTTTATCAAGAGGGAGCACAGATACGCAGTATTTT
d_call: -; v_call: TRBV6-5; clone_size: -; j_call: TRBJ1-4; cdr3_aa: CASSLGVPNEKLFF; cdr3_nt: TGTGCCAGCAGTTTAGGGGTACCTAATGAAAAACTGTTTTTT
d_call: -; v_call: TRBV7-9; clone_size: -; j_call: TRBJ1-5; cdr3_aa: CASSLDGPKNQPQHF; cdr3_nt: TGTGCCAGCAGCTTAGATGGGCCCAAAAACCAGCCCCAGCATTTT
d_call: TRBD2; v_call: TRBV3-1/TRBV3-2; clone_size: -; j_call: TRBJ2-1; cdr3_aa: CASSQGGAGGPGEQFF; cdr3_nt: TGTGCCAGCAGCCAAGGAGGTGCGGGAGGGCCCGGTGAGCAGTTCTTC
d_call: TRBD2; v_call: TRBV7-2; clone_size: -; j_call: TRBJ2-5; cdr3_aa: CASSLGTSAETQYF; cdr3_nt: TGTGCCAGCAGCTTAGGGACTAGCGCGGAGACCCAGTACTTC
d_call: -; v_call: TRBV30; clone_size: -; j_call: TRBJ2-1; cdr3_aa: CAWKEGLTYNEQFF; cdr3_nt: TGTGCCTGGAAGGAGGGACTTACCTACAATGAGCAGTTCTTC
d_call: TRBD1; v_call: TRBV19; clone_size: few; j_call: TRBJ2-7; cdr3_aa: CASSIGQGFSYEQYF; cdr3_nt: TGTGCCAGTAGTATAGGACAGGGTTTTTCCTACGAGCAGTACTTC
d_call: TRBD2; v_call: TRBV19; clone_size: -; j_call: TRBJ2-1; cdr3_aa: CASRIQAGASSYNEQFF; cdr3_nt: TGTGCCAGTAGGATACAAGCGGGAGCCAGCTCCTACAATGAGCAGTTCTTC
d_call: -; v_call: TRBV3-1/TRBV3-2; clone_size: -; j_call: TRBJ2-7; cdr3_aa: CASSQGSGSSYEQYF; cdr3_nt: TGTGCCAGCAGCCAAGGGTCGGGTAGCTCCTACGAGCAGTACTTC
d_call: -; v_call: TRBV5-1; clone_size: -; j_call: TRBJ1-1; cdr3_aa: CASSLGGWEGTEAFF; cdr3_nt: TGCGCCAGCAGCTTGGGAGGATGGGAGGGCACTGAAGCTTTCTTT
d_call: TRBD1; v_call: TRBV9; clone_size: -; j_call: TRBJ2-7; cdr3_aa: CASSVTGTAYEQYF; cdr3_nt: TGTGCCAGCAGCGTCACTGGGACAGCCTACGAGCAGTACTTC
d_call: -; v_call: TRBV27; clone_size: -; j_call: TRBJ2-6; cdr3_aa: CASTFSSGANVLTF; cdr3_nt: TGTGCCAGCACCTTCAGCTCTGGGGCCAACGTCCTGACTTTC
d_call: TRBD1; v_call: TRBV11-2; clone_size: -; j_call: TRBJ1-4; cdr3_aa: CASSLRDRVVGKLFF; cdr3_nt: TGTGCCAGCAGCCTCCGGGACAGGGTAGTTGGAAAACTGTTTTTT
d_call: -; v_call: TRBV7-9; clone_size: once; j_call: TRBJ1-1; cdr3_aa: CASSPSYPDTNMNTEAFF; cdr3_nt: TGTGCCAGCAGCCCGTCGTACCCAGATACGAACATGAACACTGAAGCTTTCTTT
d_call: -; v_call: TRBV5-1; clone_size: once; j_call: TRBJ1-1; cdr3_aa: CASSLIGGSDTEAFF; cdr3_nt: TGCGCCAGCAGCTTGATAGGAGGGTCGGACACTGAAGCTTTCTTT
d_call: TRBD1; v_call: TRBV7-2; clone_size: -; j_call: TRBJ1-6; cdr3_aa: CASSPRQGKSPLHF; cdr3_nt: TGTGCCAGCAGCCCCCGACAGGGGAAGTCACCCCTCCACTTT
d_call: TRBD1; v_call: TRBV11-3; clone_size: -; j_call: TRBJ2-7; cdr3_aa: CASSPGQPSYEQYF; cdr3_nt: TGTGCCAGCAGCCCGGGACAGCCCTCCTACGAGCAGTACTTC
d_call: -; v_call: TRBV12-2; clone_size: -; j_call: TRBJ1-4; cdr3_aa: CASRFIQGGTNEKLFF; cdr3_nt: TGTGCAAGTCGCTTTATACAGGGGGGAACTAATGAAAAACTGTTTTTT
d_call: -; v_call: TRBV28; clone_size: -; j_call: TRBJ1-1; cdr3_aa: CASRPRQRTTEAFF; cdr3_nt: TGTGCCAGCAGACCTCGACAGAGGACCACTGAAGCTTTCTTT
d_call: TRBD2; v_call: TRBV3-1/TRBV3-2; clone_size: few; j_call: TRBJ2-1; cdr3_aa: CASSQGAGVADEQFF; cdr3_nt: TGTGCCAGCAGCCAAGGGGCGGGAGTGGCGGATGAGCAGTTCTTC
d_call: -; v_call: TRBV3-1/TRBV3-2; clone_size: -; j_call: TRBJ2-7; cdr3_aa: CASSPFSLADYEQYF; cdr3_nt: TGTGCCAGCAGCCCCTTCTCCTTAGCGGACTACGAGCAGTACTTC
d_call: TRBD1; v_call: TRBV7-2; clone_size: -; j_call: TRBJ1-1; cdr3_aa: CASSLTPGQVNTEAFF; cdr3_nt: TGTGCCAGCAGCCTAACCCCGGGACAGGTGAACACTGAAGCTTTCTTT
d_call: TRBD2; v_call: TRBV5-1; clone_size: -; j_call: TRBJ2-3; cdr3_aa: CASSRGAGGPTDTQYF; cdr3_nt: TGCGCCAGCAGCCGGGGGGCGGGAGGGCCGACAGATACGCAGTATTTT
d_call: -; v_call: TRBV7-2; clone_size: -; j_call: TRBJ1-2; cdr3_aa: CASSPNPGRELGYTF; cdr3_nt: TGTGCCAGCAGCCCCAACCCGGGCAGGGAATTGGGCTACACCTTC
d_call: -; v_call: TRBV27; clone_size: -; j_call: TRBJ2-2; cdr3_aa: CASSLFGQSNTGELFF; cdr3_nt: TGTGCCAGCAGTTTATTTGGGCAGTCGAACACCGGGGAGCTGTTTTTT
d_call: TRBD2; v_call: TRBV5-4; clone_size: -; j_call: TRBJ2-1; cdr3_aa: CASTFGLAVHNEQFF; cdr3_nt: TGTGCCAGCACCTTTGGACTAGCTGTCCACAATGAGCAGTTCTTC
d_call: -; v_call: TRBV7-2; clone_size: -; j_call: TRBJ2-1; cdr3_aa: CASSPFGGSYNEQFF; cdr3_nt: TGTGCCAGCAGCCCCTTCGGAGGCTCCTACAATGAGCAGTTCTTC
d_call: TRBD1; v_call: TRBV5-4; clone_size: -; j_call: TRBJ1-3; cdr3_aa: CASSLGRGREGNTIYF; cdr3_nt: TGTGCCAGCAGCTTAGGCAGGGGGCGAGAGGGAAACACCATATATTTT
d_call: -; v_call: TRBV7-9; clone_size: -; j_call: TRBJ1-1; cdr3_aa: CASGEMGGMNTEAFF; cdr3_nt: TGTGCCAGCGGCGAGATGGGGGGGATGAACACTGAAGCTTTCTTT
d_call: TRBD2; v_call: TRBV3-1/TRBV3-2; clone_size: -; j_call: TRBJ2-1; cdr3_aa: CASNKREVGNEQFF; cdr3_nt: TGTGCCAGCAATAAGCGGGAGGTCGGAAATGAGCAGTTCTTC
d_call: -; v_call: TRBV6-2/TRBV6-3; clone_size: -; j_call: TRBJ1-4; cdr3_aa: CASSSLQLNEKLFF; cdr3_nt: TGTGCCAGCAGTTCCTTACAGCTTAATGAAAAACTGTTTTTT
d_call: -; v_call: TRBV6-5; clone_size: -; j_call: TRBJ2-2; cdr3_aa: CASTNRADTGELFF; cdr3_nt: TGTGCCAGCACCAATAGAGCCGACACCGGGGAGCTGTTTTTT
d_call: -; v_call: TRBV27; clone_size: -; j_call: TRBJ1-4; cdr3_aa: CASSLQGSREKLFF; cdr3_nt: TGTGCCAGCAGTTTGCAGGGTTCGAGGGAAAAACTGTTTTTT
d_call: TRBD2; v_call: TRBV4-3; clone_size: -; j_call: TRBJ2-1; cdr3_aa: CASSQDYLAGAYEQFF; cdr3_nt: TGCGCCAGCAGCCAAGATTATCTAGCGGGAGCCTATGAGCAGTTCTTC
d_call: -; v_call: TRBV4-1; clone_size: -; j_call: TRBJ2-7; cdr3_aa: CASSRGGNDYEQYF; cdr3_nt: TGCGCCAGCAGCCGTGGTGGCAATGACTACGAGCAGTACTTC
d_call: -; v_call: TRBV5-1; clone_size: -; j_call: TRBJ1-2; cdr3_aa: CASSLAQVHYGYTF; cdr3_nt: TGCGCCAGCAGCTTGGCGCAGGTGCACTATGGCTACACCTTC
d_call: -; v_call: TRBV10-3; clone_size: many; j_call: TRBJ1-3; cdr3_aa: CAISAGSSGNTIYF; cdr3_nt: TGTGCCATCAGTGCCGGGTCCTCTGGAAACACCATATATTTT
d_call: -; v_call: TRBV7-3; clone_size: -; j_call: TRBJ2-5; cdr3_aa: CASSFSGSETQYF; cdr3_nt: TGTGCCAGCAGCTTCTCCGGGAGTGAGACCCAGTACTTC
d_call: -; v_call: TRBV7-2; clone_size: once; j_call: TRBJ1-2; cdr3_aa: CASSPVTEAATPINYGYTF; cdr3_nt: TGTGCCAGCAGCCCGGTTACGGAGGCAGCCACCCCAATTAACTATGGCTACACCTTC
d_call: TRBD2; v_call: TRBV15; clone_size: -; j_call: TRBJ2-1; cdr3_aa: CATSRGPNWTSGRGKYNEQFF; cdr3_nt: TGTGCCACCAGCAGAGGCCCGAACTGGACTAGCGGGAGGGGAAAGTACAATGAGCAGTTCTTC